The sequence of this T cell receptor beta chain was determined in a study of T cell responses to AZD1222 COVID-19 vaccine. Study results and limitations: Baseline serology detected seropositivity in only 5 or 6 AZD1222 recipients. A mostly white British donor set with more females was recruited, and clonal diversity was possibly underestimated. Repertoires in all cases were sampled only once the peak T cell response had passed. With two AZD1222 doses given, Spike-specific TCR breadth and depth both rose.

Worth noting for this clone: Antigen: not known.

The germline gives CDR1 LGHDT, CDR2 YNNKEL (reference sequence). The ends were cut back, 4 bases at V and 1 base at J, with 8 bases in the middle. The CDR3 is made up of 14 amino acids. The repertoire was sequenced with immunoSEQ multiplex PCR; TCRdb's copy has only in-frame clones and lacks some. The sample records 57,000 or so clones, 75% to 90% being singletons. This specimen was peripheral blood, taken on day 0 of MenACWY control vaccination. The chain carries TRBV3-1 (or the pseudogene TRBV3-2) and TRBJ1-3, with a possible D match to TRBD1 (5 bases). The clonotype comes from an adult in good health. The CDR3 loop reads CASSPQVSGNTIYF. CDR3 DNA: TGTGCCAGCAGCCCACAGGTTTCTGGAAACACCATATATTTT.